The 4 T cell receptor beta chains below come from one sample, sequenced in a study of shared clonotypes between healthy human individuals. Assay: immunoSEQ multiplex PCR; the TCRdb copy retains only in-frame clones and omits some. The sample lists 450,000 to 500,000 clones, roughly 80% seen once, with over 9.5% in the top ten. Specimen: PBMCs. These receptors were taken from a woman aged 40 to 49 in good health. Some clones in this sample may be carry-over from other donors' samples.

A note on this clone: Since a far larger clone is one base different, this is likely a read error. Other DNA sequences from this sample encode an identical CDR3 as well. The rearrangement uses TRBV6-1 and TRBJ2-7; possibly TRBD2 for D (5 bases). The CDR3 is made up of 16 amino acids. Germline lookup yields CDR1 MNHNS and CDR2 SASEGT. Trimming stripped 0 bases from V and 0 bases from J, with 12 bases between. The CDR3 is CASSEALAASSYEQYF. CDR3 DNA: TGTGCCAGCAGTGAAGCGCTAGCTGCCAGCTCCTACGAGCAGTACTTC.

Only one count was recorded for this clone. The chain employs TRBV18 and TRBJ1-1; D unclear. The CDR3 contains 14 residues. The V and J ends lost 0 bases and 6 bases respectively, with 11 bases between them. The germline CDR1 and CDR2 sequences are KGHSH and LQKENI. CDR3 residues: CASSPPSTGPEAFF. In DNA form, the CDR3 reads TGTGCCAGCTCACCACCTTCGACGGGTCCTGAAGCTTTCTTT.

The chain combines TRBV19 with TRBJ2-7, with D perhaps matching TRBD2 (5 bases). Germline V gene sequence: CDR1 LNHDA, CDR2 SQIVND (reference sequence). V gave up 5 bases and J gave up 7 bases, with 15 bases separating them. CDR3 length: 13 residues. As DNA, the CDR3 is TGTGCCAGTAGTGGGCCGGGAAACCGGGAGCAGTACTTC. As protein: CASSGPGNREQYF. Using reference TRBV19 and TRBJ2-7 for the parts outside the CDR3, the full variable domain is DGGITQSPKYLFRKEGQNVTLSCEQNLNHDAMYWYRQDPGQGLRLIYYSQIVNDFQKGDIAEGYSVSREKKESFPLTVTSAQKNPTAFYLCASSGPGNREQYFGPGTRLTVT.

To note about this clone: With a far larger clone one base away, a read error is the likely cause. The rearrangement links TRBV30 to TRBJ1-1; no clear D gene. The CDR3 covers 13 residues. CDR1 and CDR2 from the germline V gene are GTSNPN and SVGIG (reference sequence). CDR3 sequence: CACSVGRNTEAFF. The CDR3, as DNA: TGTGCCTGTAGTGTTGGGAGGAACACTGAAGCTTTCTTT.